Presented here are 13 T cell receptor beta chains from one specimen sequenced in a study of CD8+ T cells in alopecia areata. Extraction of RNA preceded its reverse transcription into cDNA, which served as the sequencing template. Here immunoSEQ multiplex PCR was the method, and the copy in TCRdb shows in-frame clones only, minus some. The repertoire has approximately 6,900 clones, approximately 71% of them found once; the top ten carry approximately 16%. The sample's treatment: oral pan-JAK inhibitor, 5-10 mg twice daily. In alopecia areata patients, both lesional scalp punch biopsies and peripheral blood were collected. Specimen: skin, collected at week 4, from a patient treated with tofacitinib. The receptor source for this set is a human donor with alopecia areata.

The chain carries TRBV7-9 and TRBJ2-7, with TRBD1 matching 9 bases. Germline lookup yields CDR1 SEHNR and CDR2 FQNEAQ (reference sequence). J lost 4 bases, V lost 5 bases, and 12 bases had no gene match. The CDR3 has 16 amino acids. The CDR3 coding sequence is TGTGCCAGCAGCGAAGGGGGGACAGGGATGATTTACGAGCAGTACTTC. It yields the protein CASSEGGTGMIYEQYF.

V and J are TRBV29-1 and TRBJ2-5; no firm D call. The V end lost 4 bases, the J end lost 5 bases, and 8 bases lay between the germline ends. Germline lookup yields CDR1 SQVTM and CDR2 ANQGSEA. CDR3 length: 11 residues. DNA of the CDR3: TGCAGCGTTGGCGGATGGGAGACCCAGTACTTC. Translated, it gives CSVGGWETQYF.

The rearrangement uses TRBV6-1 and TRBJ1-1, with D possibly TRBD1 on 5 matching bases. V shed 4 bases and J shed 8 bases, with 8 bases lying between them. The CDR3 spans 11 residues. Germline CDR1 MNHNS, CDR2 SASEGT. CDR3 region: CASSGYREAFF. The CDR3 region has the DNA TGTGCCAGCAGTGGATACAGGGAAGCTTTCTTT.

This chain links TRBV7-9 with TRBJ1-2, with D unresolved. This CDR3 is 15 amino acids long. Germline assignment: CDR1 SEHNR and CDR2 FQNEAQ (reference sequence). Trimming took 4 bases from V and 5 from J, leaving 17 bases between them. The CDR3 reads CASSYGSGPRYGYTF. CDR3 coding DNA: TGTGCCAGCAGCTACGGATCGGGTCCCCGTTATGGCTACACCTTC.

Notes on this clone: Other DNA sequences of this sample code for an identical CDR3. The genes are TRBV6-5 and TRBJ2-7; 9 bases match TRBD2. The germline V gene encodes CDR1 MNHEY and CDR2 SVGAGI. With V trimmed by 0 bases and J by 4 bases, 4 bases remained unmatched. The CDR3 is made up of 15 amino acids. The CDR3 is CASSYSTSGGYEQYF. The DNA of the CDR3 is TGTGCCAGCAGTTACTCGACTAGCGGTGGTTACGAGCAGTACTTC.

This clone appeared a few times. The gene calls are TRBV30 and TRBJ2-7; D possibly corresponds to TRBD2 (6 bases). The CDR3 spans 14 residues. Germline assignment: CDR1 GTSNPN and CDR2 SVGIG (reference sequence). The ends were cut back, 2 bases at V and 2 bases at J, with 13 bases in the middle. Written as DNA, the CDR3 is TGTGCCTGGAGTTGGTGGGGCGGGACCTACGAGCAGTACTTC. Amino acids: CAWSWWGGTYEQYF.

The V call is TRBV11-2, the J call TRBJ2-1; D is ambiguous. Germline assignment: CDR1 SGHAT and CDR2 FQNNGV. V shed 3 bases and J shed 10 bases, with 10 bases lying between them. The CDR3 loop spans 12 amino acids. The CDR3 nucleotides read TGTGCCAGCAGCTTTTCTTTCCGCGAGCAGTTCTTC. This sequence encodes CASSFSFREQFF.

The chain is built from TRBV6-5 and TRBJ1-2; D gene ambiguous. The CDR3 length is 14 residues. Trimming took off 4 bases at V and 6 bases at J, with 15 bases between the two ends. Per the germline V gene, CDR1 is MNHEY and CDR2 is SVGAGI. The CDR3 spells CASSSPGSHHGYTF. For the CDR3, the DNA is TGTGCCAGCAGTTCACCGGGATCACACCATGGCTACACCTTC.

This clone has a handful of counts. The chain combines TRBV27 with TRBJ2-2; D gene ambiguous. The CDR3 totals 13 residues. V was pared by 1 base and J by 5 bases, with 5 bases between. The germline V gene has CDR1 MNHEY and CDR2 SMNVEV (reference sequence). This CDR3 reads CASSLLETGELFF. CDR3 coding DNA: TGTGCCAGCAGTTTATTGGAAACCGGGGAGCTGTTTTTT.

The chain recombines TRBV10-3 with TRBJ2-7; 7 nucleotides agree with TRBD2. V shed 0 bases and J 4 bases; nucleotides not matched to a gene: 6. Germline V gene sequence: CDR1 ENHRY, CDR2 SYGVKD. This CDR3 region has 15 residues. CDR3 coding DNA: TGTGCCATCAGTGAGTCTAGCGGGCTTCTGTACGAGCAGTACTTC. Amino acids: CAISESSGLLYEQYF.

This clone has more than one count but fewer than ten. The genes are TRBV5-5 and TRBJ2-5; 7 bases fit TRBD1. This CDR3 has 15 amino acids. V was pared by 4 bases and J by 11 bases, with 17 bases of the junction left unmatched. CDR1 is SGHKS and CDR2 is YYEKEE in the germline V gene (reference sequence). The CDR3 DNA sequence: TGTGCCAGCAGCCGGGACAGTGCTATGGGGAGAGAGCAGTACTTC. It specifies CASSRDSAMGREQYF.

The gene calls are TRBV5-6 and TRBJ1-4; D remains ambiguous. V was pared by 4 bases and J by 8 bases, with 21 bases between. Per germline, CDR1 SGHDT and CDR2 YYEEEE. This CDR3 contains 16 residues. This chain's CDR3 is CASSAPWGDYGEKLFF. In DNA, the CDR3 is TGTGCCAGCAGCGCCCCATGGGGTGATTATGGGGAAAAACTGTTTTTT.

The genes are TRBV28 and TRBJ1-5; 8 positions agree with TRBD1. Per germline, CDR1 MDHEN and CDR2 SYDVKM. The CDR3 spans 15 residues. The V and J ends lost 4 bases and 2 bases, in that order; junction bases with no gene match: 4. For the CDR3, the DNA is TGTGCCAGCAGTTCTCAGGGGGCGCGCAATCAGCCCCAGCATTTT. It specifies CASSSQGARNQPQHF.